A single T cell receptor beta chain is shown here with its context. No antigen is known for it. No much larger clone exists at a distance of one base, and base qualities are not known. The data were obtained in a study of shared clonotypes between healthy human individuals (TCRdb year 2020). As for the study more broadly: Three men and a couple of women, aged 18 to 49 years, made up the cohort. Different laboratories and diverse techniques were used to prepare libraries and sequence TCR repertoires, to increase sequencing depth and limit assay-specific biases. Leukapheresis yielded between about 0.94 and 8.9 billion PBMCs per donor. Blood TCR repertoires of about 5 healthy adults were deeply sequenced to estimate repertoire size and the extent of clonotype sharing between individuals.

Donors were healthy HIV-negative adults with no recently reported acute infections or vaccinations. Every donor was a Caucasian adult living in Nashville, Tennessee, USA. In the unsorted samples, 85 million to 100 million PBMCs were counted, and genomic DNA was extracted using the QIAamp DNA Blood Mini kit. Blood was obtained by leukapheresis, after which PBMCs were separated by Ficoll-Histopaque density gradient centrifugation and cryopreserved in liquid nitrogen vapor phase. The junction shows trimming of 0 bases on V and 5 bases on J, and the gene matches do not reach 9 bases of it. The germline V gene supplies CDR1 SGDLS and CDR2 YYNGEE. The CDR3 measures 16 amino acids from cysteine to phenylalanine. Left in the record is the CDR3 DNA by itself, 48 bases read in frame from the first base. Beyond this particular receptor, the publication reports: Sampling was restricted to blood, and TCR repertoires in tissue are likely to differ from TCR repertoires in blood. Based on pairwise subsampling, the degree of clonotype sharing among donors was expected to be affected by sequencing depth. Because the study included a small number of donors, the genetic and exposure-history diversity represented was limited.

Using the deep immunoSEQ assay, multiplex PCR amplified TCR CDR3 regions from genomic DNA. Extracted genomic DNA from each cell subset was spread evenly across all wells of several immunoSEQ 96-well plates, with each plate serving as a replicate. For unsorted PBMC, about 0.3 ug genomic DNA, equal to 25,000 to 35,000 T cell genomes, was loaded into each replicate PCR. Unsorted PBMC genomic DNA was sequenced across ten immunoSEQ deep assay plates. Purified libraries were quantified with a Qubit 3.0 fluorometer, sized on a Bioanalyzer 2100, and re-quantified with the KAPA Library Quantification kit. Every immunoSEQ 96-well plate was sequenced on a separate single-read 150-cycle Illumina NextSeq 550 flow cell. As for the original processing: Because the immunoSEQ output held only junctional sequences and lacked quality scores, the filtering could not match the filtering applied to full-length reads. To assign V/J genes and CDR3, sequences were annotated against IMGT germline references using PyIR, a Python wrapper for IgBLAST v1.9. Reads with weak V/J assignments (E-value above 1e-6), missing CDR3, stop codons, out-of-frame junctions, or ambiguous translated residues were removed. V3J clonotypes were defined as sequences sharing an identical inferred V gene, J gene, and CDR3 amino acid sequence. Percentage overlap between repertoires was computed as shared unique clonotypes divided by the size of the smaller repertoire. Three approaches were used to assess repertoire richness: RTK rarefaction, the Chao1 estimator, and Recon v2.1 estimates of unobserved clonotypes. The table was pulled from immuneACCESS by TCRdb, which kept in-frame rearrangements only. Such tables lose some clones; where checked, under half of the loss comes from unresolved V genes, and the rest has no known cause. V and J calls and clone size are copied from that table; D and trimming were computed from the DNA. This sample comprises about 600,000 clones, roughly four fifths of them detected only once. Of the sample, 12% falls within the top ten clones.

In this chain, TRBV9 is recombined with TRBJ2-5; TRBD1 matches 8 bases in the middle. Sequenced: PBMCs. This TCR derives from a woman aged 40 to 49 in good health. Some clones in this sample may be carry-over from other donors' samples. The CDR3 loop reads CASSVEAAGGFETQYF. The DNA sequence is TGTGCCAGCAGCGTAGAGGCGGCAGGGGGCTTTGAGACCCAGTACTTC.